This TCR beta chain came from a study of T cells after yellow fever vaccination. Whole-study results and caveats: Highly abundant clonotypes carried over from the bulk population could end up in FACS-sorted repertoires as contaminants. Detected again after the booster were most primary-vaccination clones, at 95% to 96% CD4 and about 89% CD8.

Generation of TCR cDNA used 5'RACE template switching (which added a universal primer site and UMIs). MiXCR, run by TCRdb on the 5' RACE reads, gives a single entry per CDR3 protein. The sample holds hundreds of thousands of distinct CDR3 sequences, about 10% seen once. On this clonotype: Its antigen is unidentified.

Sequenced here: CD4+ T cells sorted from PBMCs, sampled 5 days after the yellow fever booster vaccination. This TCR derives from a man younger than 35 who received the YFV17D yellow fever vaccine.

The CDR3 DNA reads as TGTGCCAGTCGAAGGGGGCCTTGGGAGACCCAGTACTTC. Amino acids: CASRRGPWETQYF. The chain couples TRBV27 to TRBJ2-5; 7 nucleotides line up with TRBD1. There are 13 residues in the CDR3. CDR1 and CDR2 from the germline V gene are MNHEY and SMNVEV (reference sequence). Germline trimming cut 9 bases from V and 5 bases from J; bases unmatched to any gene: 9.